This T cell receptor beta chain was documented in a study of CD8+CD57+ T cells in acquired aplastic anemia (dated by TCRdb to 2016 to 2019). A note on the overall study: DNA extracted from sorted CD4+ and CD8+ cells had a mean of about 3.2 ug, with a range of roughly 0.17 to 27.4 ug. Mean read counts for healthy donor samples were about 10.8 million for CD4+ cells and 11.0 million for CD8+ cells. Paper-wide results and their limitations: Roughly 30 CD8+ CDR3 sequences were found to be shared between patients and controls, but these sequences appeared to be highly expressed in patients and within the immunodominant clones of the patients. Between patients and healthy controls, no significant difference in CD8+ Simpson's diversity was found (P=0.060).

In this study, sorted CD4+ and CD8+ T cells from the blood of healthy subjects and of severe aplastic anemia patients had their TCR repertoires deep-sequenced. Ficoll-Paque density gradient centrifugation was used to isolate peripheral blood mononuclear cells. Before DNA was extracted, CD4+ and CD8+ T cells were sorted using either FACS or magnetic beads. Profiling of TCR beta VDJ combinations and CDR3 sequences used genomic DNA as the template. An Illumina HiSeq 2000 was the platform used for TCR repertoire sequencing. The paper's data handling went like this. Repertoires were assessed using TRBV/TRBJ rearrangement plots, CDR3 size and DJ length profiles, and Simpson's diversity index. Whichever DNA sequence was most abundant in the deep sequencing data was defined as the immunodominant clone. CDR3 amino acid sequences were checked for sharing between subjects and were compared against published repertoires and the VDJdb database. TCRdb ran its own pipeline on the public reads, namely fastp trimming at Q25 and MiXCR clone calling, and kept in-frame beta chains. Every CDR3 protein is listed once, alongside the most common genes and DNA of its rows. TCRdb, not the authors, supplied the V and J calls. The sample table shows about 190,000 distinct CDR3 sequences, and roughly 56% are seen once. The top ten hold about a sixth of the sample.

Based on the germline V gene, the CDR1 and CDR2 sequences are ENHRY and SYGVKD. The cysteine opens and the phenylalanine closes a CDR3 of 13 amino acids. Only the CDR3 region is kept as DNA, spanning 39 bases read in frame from base 1. About this clonotype: Its specific antigen is unknown. One end of the junction does not line up with germline, which may come from a read error.

The V and J segments used are TRBV10-3 and TRBJ1-3; 7 bases in between match TRBD1. The material sequenced was sorted CD4+, CD8+, or CD8+CD57+ T cells (not recorded which) from PBMCs. This clonotype was sampled from a human donor in good health, serving as a control. For the CDR3, the sequence is CAISAQGGNTVYF. The nucleotides read TGTGCCATCAGTGCGCAGGGGGGGAACACCGTATATTTT.